This T cell receptor (beta chain) was captured in a study of blood T cell repertoires in COVID-19. Study-level background: The United States, Italy and Spain supplied acute and convalescent COVID-19 samples. T cells, B-cell-depleted T cells, or PBMCs supplied cDNA or gDNA.

This CDR3 is 16 amino acids long. From germline, CDR1 is SGHTA and CDR2 FQGNSA. V lost 1 base, J lost 4 bases, and 14 bases lay in between. Under the authors' procedure: Amplification from reference gene primers served as the basis for estimated nucleated cell counts. Assay used: immunoSEQ multiplex PCR; TCRdb lists only in-frame clones, some missing. Clone size and V and J calls were adopted from that table, with D and trimming inferred from the DNA. This table has just over 300,000 clones, around nine tenths appearing once. The sequencing input was peripheral blood. The chain carries TRBV7-2 and TRBJ2-1; D possibly corresponds to TRBD1 (6 bases). The receptor was isolated from a woman aged 25 to 39 with COVID-19, enrolled during active disease. CDR3 region: CASSLVVGAVYNEQFF. In nucleotides, the CDR3 is TGTGCCAGCAGCTTAGTGGTGGGGGCCGTATACAATGAGCAGTTCTTC.